This T cell receptor (beta chain) was recovered during a study of cytomegalovirus exposure and HLA in healthy donors. As concerns this clone: The antigen remains undetermined.

Whole-study findings and limits: According to a later analysis, most TCR beta chains associated with CMV appeared HLA-restricted. A later analysis reportedly found that, within productive TCRs, an Asian-associated ancestry cluster had fewer N-insertions than the mean observed across the approximately 600 donors. Researchers reported in a later analysis that a missense DCLRE1C variant was tied to TCR beta V- and J-gene trimming.

Germline values: CDR1 SGHTA, CDR2 FQGNSA. The CDR3 is made up of 13 amino acids. The V end lost 7 bases, the J end lost 4 bases, and 13 bases lay between the germline ends. Every donor was a healthy person donating bone marrow. The study ran its PCR with 60 Vbeta and 13 Jbeta primers. Clones were sequenced by immunoSEQ multiplex PCR, and TCRdb holds only the in-frame ones, with some missing. The data hold about 68,000 clones, with 81% observed a single time. The sequence was obtained from a human donor in good health. The sequenced material came from PBMCs. The chain uses TRBV7-2 and TRBJ1-1; no definite D call. CDR3 nucleotides: TGTGCCAGCACCCTGGCGGTGGGCACTGAAGCTTTCTTT. Translation: CASTLAVGTEAFF.